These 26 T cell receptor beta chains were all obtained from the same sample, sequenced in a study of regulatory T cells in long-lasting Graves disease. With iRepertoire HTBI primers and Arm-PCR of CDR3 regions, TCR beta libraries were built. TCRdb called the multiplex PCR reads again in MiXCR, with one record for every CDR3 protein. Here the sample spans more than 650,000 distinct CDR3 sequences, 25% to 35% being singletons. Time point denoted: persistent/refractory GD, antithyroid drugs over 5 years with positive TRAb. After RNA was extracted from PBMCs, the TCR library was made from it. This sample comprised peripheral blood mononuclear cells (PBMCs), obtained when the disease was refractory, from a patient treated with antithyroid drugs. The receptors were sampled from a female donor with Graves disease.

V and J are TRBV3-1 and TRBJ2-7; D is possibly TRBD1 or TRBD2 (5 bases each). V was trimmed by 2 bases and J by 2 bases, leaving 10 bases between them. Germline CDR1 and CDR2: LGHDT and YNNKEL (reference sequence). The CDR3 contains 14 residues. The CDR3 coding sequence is TGTGCCAGCAGCCAACGGGACGGGGCCTACGAGCAGTACTTC. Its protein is CASSQRDGAYEQYF.

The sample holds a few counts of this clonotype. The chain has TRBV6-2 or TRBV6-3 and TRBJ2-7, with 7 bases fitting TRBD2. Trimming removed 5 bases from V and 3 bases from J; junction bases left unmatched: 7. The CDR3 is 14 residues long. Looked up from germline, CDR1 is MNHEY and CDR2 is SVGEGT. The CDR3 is CASSPRGVIYEQYF. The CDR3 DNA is TGTGCCAGCAGTCCTCGGGGGGTTATCTACGAGCAGTACTTC.

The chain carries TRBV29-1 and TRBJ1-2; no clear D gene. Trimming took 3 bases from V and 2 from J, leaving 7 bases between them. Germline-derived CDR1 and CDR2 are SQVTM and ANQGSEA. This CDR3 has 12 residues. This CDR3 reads CSVDGGNYGYTF. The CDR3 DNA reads TGCAGCGTTGATGGCGGAAACTATGGCTACACCTTC.

In DNA, the CDR3 is TGCGCCAGCAGCACGACTAGCGGGAGATACAATGAGCAGTTCTTC. It is translated as CASSTTSGRYNEQFF. This chain uses TRBV5-1 with TRBJ2-1, with 12 bases matching TRBD2. Germline V CDR1 and CDR2: SGHRS, YFSETQ. With V trimmed by 4 bases and J by 4 bases, 3 bases remained unmatched. CDR3 length: 15 residues.

CDR3 in DNA: TGTGCCAGCAGCTTGCGGCCCGGAGGCGAGCAGTACTTC. Amino acids: CASSLRPGGEQYF. V usage is TRBV11-2 and J usage is TRBJ2-7; a possible D gene is TRBD2 (5 bases). This CDR3 has 13 residues. The germline V gene encodes CDR1 SGHAT and CDR2 FQNNGV. V was cut by 3 bases and J by 6 bases, with 12 bases left in between.

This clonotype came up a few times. The CDR3 sequence: CASSNRVAYEQYF. CDR3 DNA sequence: TGTGCCAGCAGTAACAGGGTTGCCTACGAGCAGTACTTC. The V gene is TRBV6-1, the J gene TRBJ2-7; TRBD1 is a possible D gene (6 bases). Trimming removed 5 bases at V and 2 bases at J, with 10 bases between. CDR3 length: 13 residues. Germline V gene sequence: CDR1 MNHNS, CDR2 SASEGT.

CDR3 DNA: TGTGCCAGCAGCGGCGGACTAGCGGGAGATGGGACCCAGTACTTC. Amino acids: CASSGGLAGDGTQYF. The chain carries TRBV9 and TRBJ2-5, with 13 bases fitting TRBD2. Germline values: CDR1 SGDLS, CDR2 YYNGEE. Unmatched junction bases numbered 6, after V lost 3 bases and J lost 7 bases. The length of the CDR3 is 15 residues.

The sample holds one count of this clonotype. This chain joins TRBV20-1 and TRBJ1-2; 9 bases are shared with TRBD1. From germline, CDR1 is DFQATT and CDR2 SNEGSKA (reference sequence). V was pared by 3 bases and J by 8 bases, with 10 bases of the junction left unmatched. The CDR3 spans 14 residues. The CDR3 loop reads CSASPGTGLSGYTF. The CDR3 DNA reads TGCAGTGCTAGTCCCGGGACAGGGTTGAGCGGCTACACCTTC.

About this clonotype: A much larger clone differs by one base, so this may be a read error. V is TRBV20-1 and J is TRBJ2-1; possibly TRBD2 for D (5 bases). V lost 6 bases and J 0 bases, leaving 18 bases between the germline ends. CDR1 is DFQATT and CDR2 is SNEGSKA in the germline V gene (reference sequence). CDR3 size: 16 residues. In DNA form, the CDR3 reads TGCAGTGCCGCCGGGAAGGACGGATACTCCTACAATGAGCAGTTCTTC. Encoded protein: CSAAGKDGYSYNEQFF.

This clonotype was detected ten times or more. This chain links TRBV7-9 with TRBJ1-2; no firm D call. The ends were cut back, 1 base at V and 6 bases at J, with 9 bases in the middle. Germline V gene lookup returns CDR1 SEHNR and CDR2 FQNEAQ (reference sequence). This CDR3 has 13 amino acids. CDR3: CASSLERAHGYTF. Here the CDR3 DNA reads TGTGCCAGCAGCTTAGAAAGGGCCCATGGCTACACCTTC.

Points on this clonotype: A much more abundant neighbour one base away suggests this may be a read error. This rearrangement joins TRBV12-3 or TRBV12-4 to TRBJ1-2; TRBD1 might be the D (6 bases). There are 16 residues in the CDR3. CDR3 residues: CASSSRTWTANYSYTF. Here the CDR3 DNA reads TGTGCCAGCAGTTCCCGTACCTGGACAGCTAACTATAGCTACACCTTC.

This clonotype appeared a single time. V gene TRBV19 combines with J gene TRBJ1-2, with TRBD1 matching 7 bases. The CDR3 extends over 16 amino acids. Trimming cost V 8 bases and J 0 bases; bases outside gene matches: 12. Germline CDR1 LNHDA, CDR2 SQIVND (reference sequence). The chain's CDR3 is CASSRSGQTTNYGYTF. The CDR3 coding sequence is TGTGCCAGTTCACGGTCGGGACAGACCACTAACTATGGCTACACCTTC.

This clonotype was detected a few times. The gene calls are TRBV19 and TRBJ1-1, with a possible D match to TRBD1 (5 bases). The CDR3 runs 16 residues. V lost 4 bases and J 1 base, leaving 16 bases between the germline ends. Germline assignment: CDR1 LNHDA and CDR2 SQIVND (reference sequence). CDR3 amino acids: CASSRYPGRANTEAFF. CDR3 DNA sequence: TGTGCCAGTAGTAGGTATCCAGGGAGGGCGAACACTGAAGCTTTCTTT.

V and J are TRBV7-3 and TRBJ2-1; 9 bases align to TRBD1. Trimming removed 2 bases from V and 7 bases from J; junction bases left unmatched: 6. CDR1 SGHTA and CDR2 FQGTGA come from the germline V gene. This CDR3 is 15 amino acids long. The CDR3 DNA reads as TGTGCCAGCAGCTTAGTTTCCGGGACAGGGAATGAGCAGTTCTTC. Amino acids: CASSLVSGTGNEQFF.

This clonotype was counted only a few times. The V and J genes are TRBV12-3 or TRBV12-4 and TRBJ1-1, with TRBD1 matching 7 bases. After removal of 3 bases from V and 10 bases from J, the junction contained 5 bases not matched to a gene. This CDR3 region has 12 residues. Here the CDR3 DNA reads TGTGCCAGCAGTTTTACAGGGGCTCGAGCTTTCTTT. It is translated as CASSFTGARAFF.

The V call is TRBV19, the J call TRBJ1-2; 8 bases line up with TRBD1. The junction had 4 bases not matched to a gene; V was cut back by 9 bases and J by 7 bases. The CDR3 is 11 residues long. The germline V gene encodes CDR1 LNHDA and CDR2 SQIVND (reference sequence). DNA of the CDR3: TGTGCCAGCAACGACAGGGGTGGCTACACCTTC. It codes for CASNDRGGYTF.

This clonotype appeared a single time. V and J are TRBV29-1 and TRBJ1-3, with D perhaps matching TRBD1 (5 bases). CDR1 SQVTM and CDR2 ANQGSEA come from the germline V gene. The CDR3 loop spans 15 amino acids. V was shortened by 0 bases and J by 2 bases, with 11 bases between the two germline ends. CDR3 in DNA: TGCAGCGTTGAAGAATGGGGCGGCCCTGGAAACACCATATATTTT. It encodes CSVEEWGGPGNTIYF. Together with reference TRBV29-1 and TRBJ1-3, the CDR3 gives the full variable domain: SAVISQKPSRDICQRGTSLTIQCQVDSQVTMMFWYRQQPGQSLTLIATANQGSEATYESGFVIDKFPISRPNLTFSTLTVSNMSPEDSSIYLCSVEEWGGPGNTIYFGEGSWLTVV.

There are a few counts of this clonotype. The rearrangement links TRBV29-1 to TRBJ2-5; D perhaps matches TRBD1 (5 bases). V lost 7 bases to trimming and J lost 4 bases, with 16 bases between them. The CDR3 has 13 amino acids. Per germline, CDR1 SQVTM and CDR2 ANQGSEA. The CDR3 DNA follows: TGCAGCGGCGCCCGGGCCCAGGGAGAGACCCAGTACTTC. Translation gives CSGARAQGETQYF. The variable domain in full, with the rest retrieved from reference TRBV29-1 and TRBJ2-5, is SAVISQKPSRDICQRGTSLTIQCQVDSQVTMMFWYRQQPGQSLTLIATANQGSEATYESGFVIDKFPISRPNLTFSTLTVSNMSPEDSSIYLCSGARAQGETQYFGPGTRLLVL.

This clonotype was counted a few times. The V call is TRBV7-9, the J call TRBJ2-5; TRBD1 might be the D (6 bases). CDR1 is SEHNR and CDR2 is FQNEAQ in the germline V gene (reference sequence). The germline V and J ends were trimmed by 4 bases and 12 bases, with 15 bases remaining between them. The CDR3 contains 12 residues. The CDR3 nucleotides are TGTGCCAGCAGCTCCCAGGGGCAGGCTGAGTACTTC. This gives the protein CASSSQGQAEYF.

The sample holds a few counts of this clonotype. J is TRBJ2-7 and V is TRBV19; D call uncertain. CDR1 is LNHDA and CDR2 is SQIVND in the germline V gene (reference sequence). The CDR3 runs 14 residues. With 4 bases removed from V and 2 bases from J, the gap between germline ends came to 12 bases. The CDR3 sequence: CASSTSVGAYEQYF. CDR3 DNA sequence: TGTGCCAGTAGTACCAGTGTTGGGGCCTACGAGCAGTACTTC.

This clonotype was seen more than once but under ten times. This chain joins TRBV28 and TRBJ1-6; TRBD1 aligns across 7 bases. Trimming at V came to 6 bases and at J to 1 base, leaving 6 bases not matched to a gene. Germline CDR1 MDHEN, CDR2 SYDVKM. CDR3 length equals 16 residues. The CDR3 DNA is TGTGCCAGCAGCAACAGGGGATGGTCCTATAATTCACCCCTCCACTTT. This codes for CASSNRGWSYNSPLHF.

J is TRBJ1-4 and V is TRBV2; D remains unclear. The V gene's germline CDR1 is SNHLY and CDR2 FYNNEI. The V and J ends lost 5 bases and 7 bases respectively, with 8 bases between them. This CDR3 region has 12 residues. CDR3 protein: CASSRYGEKLFF. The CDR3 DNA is TGTGCCAGCAGTCGGTATGGTGAAAAACTGTTTTTT. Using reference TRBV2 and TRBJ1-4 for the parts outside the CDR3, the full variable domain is EPEVTQTPSHQVTQMGQEVILRCVPISNHLYFYWYRQILGQKVEFLVSFYNNEISEKSEIFDDQFSVERPDGSNFTLKIRSTKLEDSAMYFCASSRYGEKLFFGSGTQLSVL.

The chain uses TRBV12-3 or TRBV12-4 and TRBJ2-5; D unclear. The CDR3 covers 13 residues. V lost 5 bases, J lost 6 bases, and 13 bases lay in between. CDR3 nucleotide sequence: TGTGCCAGCAGTCCAAACAAGGGTCAGACCCAGTACTTC. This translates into CASSPNKGQTQYF.

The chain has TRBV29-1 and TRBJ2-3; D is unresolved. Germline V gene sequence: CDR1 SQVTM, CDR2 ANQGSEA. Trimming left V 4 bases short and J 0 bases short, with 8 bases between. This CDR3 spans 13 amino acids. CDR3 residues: CSVVKGSTDTQYF. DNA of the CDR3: TGCAGCGTTGTAAAGGGAAGCACAGATACGCAGTATTTT.

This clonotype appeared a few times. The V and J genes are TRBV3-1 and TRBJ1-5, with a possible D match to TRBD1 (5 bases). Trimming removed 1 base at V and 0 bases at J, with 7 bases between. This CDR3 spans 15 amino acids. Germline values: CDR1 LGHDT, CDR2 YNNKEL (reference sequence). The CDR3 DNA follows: TGTGCCAGCAGCCAAGGACAGAATAGCAATCAGCCCCAGCATTTT. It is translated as CASSQGQNSNQPQHF.

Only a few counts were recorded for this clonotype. As DNA, the CDR3 is TGCAGTGCTAGAGAGGTGGGGGATCAGCCCCAGCATTTT. As protein: CSAREVGDQPQHF. The J gene is TRBJ1-5, the V gene TRBV20-1, with D possibly matching TRBD1 (5 bases). Per the germline V gene, CDR1 is DFQATT and CDR2 is SNEGSKA (reference sequence). The V end was cut by 0 bases, the J end by 5 bases, with 8 bases between. This CDR3 spans 13 amino acids.